This T cell receptor (beta chain) originates from a study of blood T cell repertoires in COVID-19. Study-level background: Whether acute or convalescent, the COVID-19 samples came from the United States, Italy and Spain.

How the authors handled the data: From reference gene primer amplification, estimates of nucleated cell counts were derived. Generated by immunoSEQ multiplex PCR, the TCRdb table keeps only in-frame clones and is missing some. From that table come the V and J calls and clone size; the DNA was used to work out D and trimming. Among about 14,000 clones listed, 70% to 90% were seen once. V shed 4 bases and J 0 bases; nucleotides not matched to a gene: 11. CDR3 length: 19 residues. Germline CDR1 KGHSH, CDR2 LQKENI. The TCR comes from a man in his sixties with acute or convalescent COVID-19. The gene calls are TRBV18 and TRBJ2-1; TRBD1 matches 11 bases. Sequences were obtained from peripheral blood. The CDR3 sequence is CASSHRMDRGHNSYNEQFF. The CDR3 nucleotides read TGTGCCAGCTCACATAGAATGGACAGGGGGCATAACTCCTACAATGAGCAGTTCTTC.